The sample holds a few counts of the clone carrying this TCR beta chain. Its cognate antigen is unknown. The sample comes from a study of cytomegalovirus exposure and HLA in healthy donors. Study-level background: Of several hundred genotyped donors, around 84% clustered with self-reported Caucasian donors. Study results and caveats: One cluster of highly shared sequence variants probably arose as a sequencing artifact.

The PCR had 60 Vbeta and 13 Jbeta primers. Original processing methods: Among the unique TCR beta chains that a later analysis counted, roughly 80 million in all, roughly 11 million were shared. The repertoire was sequenced with immunoSEQ multiplex PCR; TCRdb's copy has only in-frame clones and lacks some. D and trimming were read from the DNA, whereas the V and J calls and clone size are those reported in that table. The sample lists over 100,000 clones; 76% were seen once. Sequenced: PBMCs. This TCR was recovered from a female donor in good health and CMV-seropositive.

The CDR3 spells CASSIGEAGANVLTF. CDR3 DNA sequence: TGTGCCAGTAGTATTGGCGAGGCTGGGGCCAACGTCCTGACTTTC. The J gene is TRBJ2-6, the V gene TRBV19; D is ambiguous. V lost 3 bases and J 2 bases, leaving 8 bases between the germline ends. This CDR3 is built from 15 residues. Germline V CDR1 and CDR2: LNHDA, SQIVND (reference sequence). Using reference TRBV19 and TRBJ2-6 for the parts outside the CDR3, the full variable domain is DGGITQSPKYLFRKEGQNVTLSCEQNLNHDAMYWYRQDPGQGLRLIYYSQIVNDFQKGDIAEGYSVSREKKESFPLTVTSAQKNPTAFYLCASSIGEAGANVLTFGAGSRLTVL.